The 26 T cell receptor beta chains in this list originate from one sample, sequenced in a study of CD8 T cells in Susac syndrome (dated by TCRdb to about 2019). The library was made by the immunoSEQ multiplex PCR assay. RNA was extracted with the RNeasy kit and roughly 0.45 to 1 ug was reverse transcribed using random hexamers. The public reads were reprocessed in TCRdb via fastp at Q25 and MiXCR, keeping in-frame beta chains. For every CDR3 protein sequence, its rows merge into one entry that carries the most common genes and DNA. Present in this sample are some 130,000 distinct CDR3 sequences, approximately 95% of which were seen just once. The ten largest make up 0.15% to 0.2% of the sample. Material: CD8+ T cells from PBMCs. All receptors derive from a human donor with Susac syndrome.

The gene calls are TRBV30 and TRBJ2-1; D is undetermined. This CDR3 comprises 18 residues. V was shortened by 3 bases and J by 6 bases, with 27 bases between the two germline ends. CDR1 is GTSNPN, CDR2 SVGIG, per germline (reference sequence). Here the CDR3 DNA reads TGTGCCTGGAGCGTCAGGTGGGTCAGGTCCCCCCCGGGCAATGAGCAGTTCTTC. The encoded protein is CAWSVRWVRSPPGNEQFF.

This clonotype was seen a single time. The chain links TRBV10-3 to TRBJ2-5; D may be TRBD1 (7 bases). Trimming left V 3 bases short and J 0 bases short, with 14 bases between. The CDR3 extends over 16 amino acids. The germline gives CDR1 ENHRY, CDR2 SYGVKD. The CDR3 DNA reads TGTGCCATCAGTGATGCCGGGGGACAGTACCAAGAGACCCAGTACTTC. This sequence encodes CAISDAGGQYQETQYF.

The chain has TRBV11-2 and TRBJ2-4; perhaps TRBD1 as D (6 bases). The CDR3 has 14 residues. The germline gives CDR1 SGHAT, CDR2 FQNNGV. V lost 4 bases and J lost 8, with 15 bases in between. The CDR3 is CASSWMDSEDIQYF. In DNA, the CDR3 is TGTGCCAGCAGCTGGATGGACAGTGAGGACATTCAGTACTTC.

This clonotype is a singleton in its sample. V gene TRBV28 combines with J gene TRBJ2-7; 13 bases agree with TRBD2. The germline V gene has CDR1 MDHEN and CDR2 SYDVKM. The V gene end was trimmed by 8 bases and the J gene end by 2 bases; junction bases not matched to a gene: 3. The CDR3 loop spans 14 amino acids. The DNA for the CDR3 is TGTGCCAGCTTAGGACTAGCGGGAGCCTACGAGCAGTACTTC. This translates into CASLGLAGAYEQYF.

The genes are TRBV6-5 and TRBJ2-1, with 9 bases aligning to TRBD1. The CDR3 is 17 amino acids. CDR1 is MNHEY and CDR2 is SVGAGI in the germline V gene. V lost 3 bases to trimming and J lost 9 bases; unmatched junction nucleotides: 15. In nucleotides, the CDR3 is TGTGCCAGCAGTTATCCACAGGGGGCGCGAGACCTGGCTGAGCAGTTCTTC. Translation gives CASSYPQGARDLAEQFF.

The chain is built from TRBV24-1 and TRBJ2-2; TRBD2 agrees at 8 bases. V lost 4 bases, J lost 7 bases, and 7 bases stayed unmatched. Germline CDR1 is KGHDR and CDR2 is SFDVKD. This CDR3 has 15 residues. CDR3 in DNA: TGTGCCACCAGTGAAGTGGGACTAGAAAACGGGGAGCTGTTTTTT. It codes for CATSEVGLENGELFF.

The J gene is TRBJ2-3, the V gene TRBV20-1; 7 nucleotides align to TRBD2. The CDR3 is 17 residues long. Germline V gene lookup returns CDR1 DFQATT and CDR2 SNEGSKA (reference sequence). Losses at the gene ends were 3 bases for V and 4 bases for J; bases not matched to a gene: 16. CDR3 sequence reads: CSARIVNVGTTSDTQYF. CDR3 nucleotides: TGCAGTGCTAGGATTGTCAATGTTGGGACTACATCAGATACGCAGTATTTT.

The chain is built from TRBV12-3 or TRBV12-4 and TRBJ2-2, with TRBD1 as a possible D gene (5 bases). The CDR3 spans 16 residues. V lost 5 bases and J lost 1, with 14 bases in between. This chain's CDR3 is CASSLFRVRNTGELFF. CDR3 nucleotides: TGTGCCAGCAGTCTATTCAGGGTTCGGAACACCGGGGAGCTGTTTTTT.

The chain has TRBV10-2 and TRBJ2-7; 11 bases agree with TRBD1. The V gene end was trimmed by 6 bases and the J gene end by 1 base; junction bases not matched to a gene: 11. Germline V gives CDR1 WSHSY, CDR2 SAAADI. This CDR3 spans 17 amino acids. As DNA, the CDR3 is TGCGCCAGCAGGACCATATGGGGACAGGGGGTATCCTACGAGCAGTACTTC. Translated, it gives CASRTIWGQGVSYEQYF.

This chain connects TRBV15 to TRBJ1-5, with TRBD1 matching over 8 bases. The CDR3 contains 16 residues. Germline V lookup: CDR1 LNHNV, CDR2 YYDKDF (reference sequence). V was clipped by 0 bases and J by 5 bases; unmatched bases: 6. Here the CDR3 reads CATSRDVDREDQPQHF. The CDR3, as DNA: TGTGCCACCAGCAGAGATGTGGACAGGGAGGATCAGCCCCAGCATTTT.

The chain employs TRBV19 and TRBJ1-1, with D tentatively TRBD1 (5 bases). Germline V gene sequence: CDR1 LNHDA, CDR2 SQIVND (reference sequence). V was cut by 8 bases and J by 3 bases, with 13 bases left in between. CDR3 length: 13 residues. In DNA, the CDR3 is TGTGCCAGTGGGGCCGGGGGATACACTGAAGCTTTCTTT. This gives the protein CASGAGGYTEAFF.

V gene TRBV5-6 combines with J gene TRBJ2-3; 12 bases align to TRBD2. The CDR3 extends over 17 amino acids. V gave up 5 bases and J gave up 5 bases; unmatched junction bases: 12. Germline loops: CDR1 SGHDT, CDR2 YYEEEE. The CDR3 DNA reads TGTGCCAGCAGTTCCCCCGGACTAGCGGGGCGGGGAGATACGCAGTATTTT. Its protein product is CASSSPGLAGRGDTQYF.

This clonotype appeared once. The chain carries TRBV2 and TRBJ2-3, with TRBD2 matching 11 bases. Germline CDR1 is SNHLY and CDR2 is FYNNEI. V was clipped by 6 bases and J by 0 bases; unmatched bases: 5. This CDR3 region has 16 residues. The CDR3 DNA reads as TGTGCCAGCAGCCCCGGACTAGCGGGCAGCACAGATACGCAGTATTTT. It is translated as CASSPGLAGSTDTQYF.

The rearrangement links TRBV13 to TRBJ1-3; D gene ambiguous. This CDR3 region has 15 residues. Per germline, CDR1 PRHDT and CDR2 FYEKMQ (reference sequence). The V end lost 4 bases, the J end lost 4 bases, and 14 bases lay between the germline ends. In nucleotides, the CDR3 is TGTGCCAGCAGCTCGCGGGATTTGGGAGGAAACACCATATATTTT. It encodes CASSSRDLGGNTIYF.

The CDR3 loop reads CASSQDFVDEQFF. CDR3 coding DNA: TGTGCCAGCAGCCAAGATTTTGTCGATGAGCAGTTCTTC. This chain joins TRBV3-1 and TRBJ2-1; D not resolved. The CDR3 has 13 amino acids. V dropped 0 bases and J dropped 8 bases, with 8 bases sitting between them. Germline lookup yields CDR1 LGHDT and CDR2 YNNKEL (reference sequence).

The CDR3 sequence: CASSTTGTADTQYF. CDR3 sequence (DNA): TGTGCCAGCAGTACCACCGGGACAGCAGATACGCAGTATTTT. V and J are TRBV7-9 and TRBJ2-3; 7 bases are a match to TRBD1. V was clipped by 6 bases and J by 4 bases; unmatched bases: 7. The CDR3 has 14 amino acids. Germline V gives CDR1 SEHNR, CDR2 FQNEAQ (reference sequence).

This chain connects TRBV29-1 to TRBJ2-7; D is uncertain. From germline, CDR1 is SQVTM and CDR2 ANQGSEA. This CDR3 has 11 residues. V was pared by 3 bases and J by 1 base, with 4 bases between. CDR3 residues: CSVEGSYEQYF. The CDR3 bases are TGCAGCGTTGAGGGTTCCTACGAGCAGTACTTC.

The J gene is TRBJ2-1, the V gene TRBV27; 13 positions match TRBD2. Germline-derived CDR1 and CDR2 are MNHEY and SMNVEV (reference sequence). This CDR3 spans 15 amino acids. Unmatched junction bases numbered 9, after V lost 6 bases and J lost 10 bases. CDR3 region: CASSPTSGRVREQFF. The DNA for the CDR3 is TGTGCCAGCAGCCCAACTAGCGGGAGGGTCCGGGAGCAGTTCTTC.

Here the CDR3 DNA reads TGTGCCAGCAGCATGGGGGGCTACGAGCAGTACTTC. It specifies CASSMGGYEQYF. This chain connects TRBV7-2 to TRBJ2-7; D is perhaps TRBD2 (6 bases). The CDR3 spans 12 residues. With 5 bases removed from V and 3 bases from J, the gap between germline ends came to 8 bases. The V gene's germline CDR1 is SGHTA and CDR2 FQGNSA.

This clonotype was picked up one time. V usage is TRBV5-4 and J usage is TRBJ2-5, with D perhaps matching TRBD1 (5 bases). This CDR3 is built from 15 residues. Trimming removed 2 bases at V and 5 bases at J, with 16 bases between. Germline CDR1 and CDR2: SGHNT and YYREEE (reference sequence). Here the CDR3 reads CASSFFVPRVETQYF. The CDR3 nucleotides are TGTGCCAGCAGCTTTTTCGTGCCCAGGGTCGAGACCCAGTACTTC.

This clonotype appeared once. The chain couples TRBV20-1 to TRBJ2-7; D possibly matches TRBD1 or TRBD2 (6 bases each). This CDR3 has 14 residues. Germline CDR1 and CDR2: DFQATT and SNEGSKA (reference sequence). Trimming pared 0 bases from V and 4 bases from J, leaving 13 bases between. The CDR3, as DNA: TGCAGTGCTAGAGATAAAGGGGGGAAGTACGAGCAGTACTTC. This translates into CSARDKGGKYEQYF.

This clonotype has just one count. This chain uses TRBV27 with TRBJ2-1; 10 bases are a match to TRBD2. The CDR3 contains 15 residues. Germline loops: CDR1 MNHEY, CDR2 SMNVEV (reference sequence). Trimming at V came to 6 bases and at J to 3 bases, leaving 5 bases not matched to a gene. The CDR3: CASRQIAGGYNEQFF. The CDR3 DNA is TGTGCCAGCAGACAAATAGCGGGAGGCTACAATGAGCAGTTCTTC.

The CDR3 DNA sequence: TGTGCCAGCAGAATGTGGGGGGCCAACTATGGCTACACCTTC. Its protein is CASRMWGANYGYTF. The chain couples TRBV5-4 to TRBJ1-2, with D possibly TRBD1 on 6 matching bases. This CDR3 has 14 amino acids. Germline V gene data show CDR1 as SGHNT and CDR2 as YYREEE (reference sequence). V shed 5 bases and J shed 2 bases, with 13 bases lying between them.

This clonotype was observed a single time. The chain employs TRBV6-5 and TRBJ2-5; TRBD2 agrees at 8 bases. With 5 bases clipped from V and 4 bases from J, the junction kept 6 bases outside the gene matches. The germline CDR1 and CDR2 sequences are MNHEY and SVGAGI. The CDR3 runs to 14 residues. The CDR3 bases are TGTGCCAGCAGTACACTAGCGGTCGGAGAGACCCAGTACTTC. As protein: CASSTLAVGETQYF.

The chain carries TRBV6-5 and TRBJ2-6; D might be TRBD1 (8 bases). Trimming pared 1 base from V and 8 bases from J, leaving 18 bases between. The length of the CDR3 is 17 residues. CDR1 is MNHEY and CDR2 is SVGAGI in the germline V gene. This chain's CDR3 is CASSYLAGQGLSNVLTF. The CDR3 DNA sequence: TGTGCCAGCAGTTACTTGGCCGGACAGGGACTATCCAACGTCCTGACTTTC.

This clonotype was picked up one time. V and J are TRBV6-4 and TRBJ2-5; D uncertain. Germline lookup yields CDR1 MRHNA and CDR2 SNTAGT. The V and J ends lost 4 bases and 4 bases respectively, with 10 bases between them. This CDR3 region has 13 residues. The CDR3 sequence: CASSGNTGETQYF. The DNA of the CDR3 is TGTGCCAGCAGTGGGAATACGGGAGAGACCCAGTACTTC.